A selection of T cell receptor beta chains follows, all from one sample in a study of cytomegalovirus exposure and HLA in healthy donors. Clones were sequenced by immunoSEQ multiplex PCR, and TCRdb holds only the in-frame ones, with some missing. Here the sample spans around 120,000 clones, 75% to 80% being singletons. The sequencing input was PBMCs. The receptor source for this set is a woman in her 30s in good health and CMV-seropositive. CDR3s include the opening cysteine and the closing phenylalanine or tryptophan. Each record gives: D gene, clone size, J gene, V gene, CDR3 DNA, CDR3 protein. A D gene is named only where the DNA matches it firmly. A row's size may be missing; if present it is once, few, many or a size class.

>TRBD1|.|TRBJ2-1|TRBV18
TGTGCCAGCTCACTGAACACCGGGACAGGGGGTTACAATGAGCAGTTCTTC
CASSLNTGTGGYNEQFF
>.|.|TRBJ2-1|TRBV7-9
TGTGCCAGCAGCTCGGGAGGGGGCCCGTACAATGAGCAGTTCTTC
CASSSGGGPYNEQFF
>.|few|TRBJ2-2|TRBV6-6
TGTGCCAGCAGCCGTGACACCGGGGAGCTGTTTTTT
CASSRDTGELFF
>TRBD2|once|TRBJ2-3|TRBV18
TGTGCCAGCTCACCACCCCAGCGGGGGGCGGCAGATACGCAGTATTTT
CASSPPQRGAADTQYF
>.|once|TRBJ1-4|TRBV2
TGTGCCAGCAGTCCGGGCCTGGGGGCCGGTGAAAAACTGTTTTTT
CASSPGLGAGEKLFF
>.|.|TRBJ1-1|TRBV20-1
TGCAGTGCTCCTCTGGGGGGATGGGCTTTCTTT
CSAPLGGWAFF
>.|.|TRBJ2-3|TRBV27
TGTGCCAGCAGCGCAACGATCAGGATAAGCACAGATACGCAGTATTTT
CASSATIRISTDTQYF
>TRBD1|.|TRBJ2-2|TRBV7-2
TGTGCCAGCAGCTCATCGACAGGGGGGAAGTCCGGGGAGCTGTTTTTT
CASSSSTGGKSGELFF
>TRBD1|.|TRBJ1-5|TRBV7-2
TGTGCCAGCAGCCCACAGGGGACTAATCAGCCCCAGCATTTT
CASSPQGTNQPQHF
>.|.|TRBJ2-7|TRBV9
TGTGCCAGCAGCCCCCGGGACATCTACTACGAGCAGTACTTC
CASSPRDIYYEQYF
>TRBD1|.|TRBJ2-7|TRBV6-5
TGTGCCAGCAGTAACAGGGGGAACGAGCAGTACTTC
CASSNRGNEQYF
>TRBD1|.|TRBJ2-5|TRBV11-1
TGTGCCAGCAGCGCCCGGACAGGGAAAGTTGGAGAGACCCAGTACTTC
CASSARTGKVGETQYF
>.|.|TRBJ2-5|TRBV30
TGTGCCTGGAGTCCCCTTACGGGGCAAGAGACCCAGTACTTC
CAWSPLTGQETQYF
>.|.|TRBJ1-2|TRBV28
TGTGCCAGCAGTTTAGGGGGGATCACCAACTATGGCTACACCTTC
CASSLGGITNYGYTF
>TRBD2|few|TRBJ2-1|TRBV5-1
TGCGCCAGCAGCCCGGCAGTAGCGGGGTACAATGAGCAGTTCTTC
CASSPAVAGYNEQFF
>.|.|TRBJ1-2|TRBV13
TGTGCCAGCAGCTTATCGGGGGTAGGCTACACCTTC
CASSLSGVGYTF
>.|.|TRBJ2-3|TRBV27
TGTGCCAGCATAGGTCGGGGGTTTGCAGATACGCAGTATTTT
CASIGRGFADTQYF
>TRBD2|few|TRBJ2-5|TRBV5-1
TGCGCCAGCAGCCCCAGATCTAGCGGGGGTGGGGAGACCCAGTACTTC
CASSPRSSGGGETQYF
>.|.|TRBJ1-2|TRBV6-6
TGTGCCAGCAGCCCCGGGGGGGGGCGGTTCTATGGCTACACCTTC
CASSPGGGRFYGYTF
>TRBD2|.|TRBJ2-5|TRBV5-1
TGCGCCAGCAGCTCAGGACTAGCGGGGGCCCAAGAGACCCAGTACTTC
CASSSGLAGAQETQYF
>TRBD2|.|TRBJ2-3|TRBV19
TGTGCCAGTAGGATCCTCGGGGGGGCCACAGATACGCAGTATTTT
CASRILGGATDTQYF
>.|.|TRBJ1-4|TRBV6-1
TGTGCCAGCAGTGAAGCGGGTAAGATCGGGGAAAAACTGTTTTTT
CASSEAGKIGEKLFF